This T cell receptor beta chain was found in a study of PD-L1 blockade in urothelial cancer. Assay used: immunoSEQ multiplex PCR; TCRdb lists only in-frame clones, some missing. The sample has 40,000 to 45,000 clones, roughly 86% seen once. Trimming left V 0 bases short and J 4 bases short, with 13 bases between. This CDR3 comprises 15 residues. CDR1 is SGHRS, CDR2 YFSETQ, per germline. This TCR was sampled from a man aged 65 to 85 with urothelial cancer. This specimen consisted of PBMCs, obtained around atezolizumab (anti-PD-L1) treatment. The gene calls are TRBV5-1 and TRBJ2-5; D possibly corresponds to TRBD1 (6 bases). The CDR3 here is CASSLVSGEGETQYF. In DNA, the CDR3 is TGCGCCAGCAGCTTGGTGTCAGGGGAAGGAGAGACCCAGTACTTC.